This T cell receptor beta chain was obtained from a study of blood T cell repertoires in COVID-19. About the study: Both acute and convalescent COVID-19 samples were obtained from the United States, Italy and Spain.

Per the original methods: Estimation of nucleated cell counts was performed using reference gene primer amplification. This table comes from immunoSEQ multiplex PCR, and its TCRdb copy is limited to in-frame clones, with some not included. V and J calls and clone size are as listed in that table; D and trimming were resolved from the DNA. The sample consists of 25,000 to 30,000 clones, approximately 90% of them appearing once. J was trimmed by 0 bases and V by 2 bases; bases with no gene match: 6. This CDR3 has 17 residues. The germline V gene encodes CDR1 SGHRS and CDR2 YFSETQ. The rearrangement links TRBV5-1 to TRBJ2-2, with TRBD2 matching over 8 bases. Sequencing used peripheral blood. The clonotype comes from a human donor in a cohort sampled during active COVID-19. In DNA, the CDR3 is TGCGCCAGCAGCTTTGGGGCGGGGGGCCCGAACACCGGGGAGCTGTTTTTT. This translates into CASSFGAGGPNTGELFF.